This T cell receptor (beta chain) came from a study of regulatory T cells in long-lasting Graves disease. Libraries of TCR beta came from iRepertoire HTBI primers plus Arm-PCR of CDR3 regions. MiXCR was run by TCRdb on the multiplex PCR reads, yielding one entry per CDR3 protein. The data hold approximately 460,000 distinct CDR3 sequences, with around 15% observed a single time. CDR3 length equals 15 residues. Germline CDR1 and CDR2: MGHDK and SYGVNS. The V gene end was trimmed by 1 base and the J gene end by 6 bases; junction bases not matched to a gene: 5. Time point noted: newly diagnosed GD, antithyroid drugs for less than 3 months. The authors made the TCR library using RNA they extracted from PBMCs. The data also belong to a second study, concerning T cells in Graves' hyperthyroidism and ophthalmopathy.

The specimen was peripheral blood mononuclear cells (PBMCs), collected at new diagnosis, from a patient treated with antithyroid drugs. V is TRBV25-1 and J is TRBJ1-4; 7 nucleotides align to TRBD1. The receptor was isolated from a woman aged 25 to 39 with Graves disease. This chain's CDR3 is CASSESGRGYEKLFF. The CDR3 DNA is TGTGCCAGCAGTGAATCCGGCAGGGGGTATGAAAAACTGTTTTTT. The full variable domain, completed using reference TRBV25-1 and TRBJ1-4, is EADIYQTPRYLVIGTGKKITLECSQTMGHDKMYWYQQDPGMELHLIHYSYGVNSTEKGDLSSESTVSRIRTEHFPLTLESARPSHTSQYLCASSESGRGYEKLFFGSGTQLSVL.